This T cell receptor (beta chain) was captured by sequencing in a study of shared clonotypes between healthy human individuals (dated by TCRdb to 2018 to 2020). At the level of the whole study: A few men and two women, aged 18 to 49 years, made up the cohort. Leukapheresis yielded between about 0.94 and 8.9 billion PBMCs per donor. Libraries were prepared and TCR repertoires were sequenced by different laboratories using diverse techniques, in order to increase sequencing depth and limit assay-specific biases. For each donor, three plates each were used for CD4 naive and CD4 memory, two plates were used for CD8 naive, and one plate was used for CD8 memory. Blood TCR repertoires of roughly five healthy adults were deeply sequenced to estimate repertoire size and the extent of clonotype sharing between individuals. What the work shows at the level of the full study, not this receptor alone: Compared with non-shared clonotypes, the clonotypes found in all four sorted-subset donors had higher generation probabilities. Sampling was restricted to blood, and TCR repertoires in tissue are likely to differ from TCR repertoires in blood. Even with the large sequencing depth, rarefaction of the sorted-subset datasets indicated that sequencing was incomplete. When several donors were compared, the shared fraction of clonotypes was 5% to 6.5% for naive CD4, less than 4% for naive CD8, roughly 2.5% for memory CD4, and 0.3% to 0.5% for memory CD8. Because the study included a small number of donors, the genetic and exposure-history diversity represented was limited. Pairwise subsampling led to the expectation that sequencing depth would affect the degree of clonotype sharing among donors. Larger estimated clonotype richness was generally found for naive subsets than for memory subsets.

CD8 naive samples consisted of CD45RO-negative cells that were positively selected for CCR7, yielding a CD45RA+CCR7+ population without TemRA cells. Healthy HIV-negative adults with no recently reported acute infections or vaccinations were included as donors. Only Caucasian adults living in Nashville, Tennessee, USA were represented among the donors. Blood was obtained by leukapheresis, after which PBMCs were separated by Ficoll-Histopaque density gradient centrifugation and cryopreserved in liquid nitrogen vapor phase. Analytical flow cytometry was used to check the purity and quantity of every magnetically sorted T cell population. Each sorted fraction had its genomic DNA isolated and then quantified by UV absorbance on a Nanodrop 2000c. This clone was seen only a few times. The target of this receptor is not known. No much larger clonotype is one base removed from it; base qualities were not supplied.

Deletion took 5 bases off V and 5 bases off J, with a span of 10 bases between the germline ends. Inclusive of the bounding cysteine and phenylalanine, the CDR3 is 13 residues long. CDR3 DNA is the only sequence kept; it has 39 bases, read in frame from the first base. The germline V gene encodes CDR1 MNHEY and CDR2 SVGAGI. Using the deep immunoSEQ assay, multiplex PCR amplified TCR CDR3 regions from genomic DNA. Extracted genomic DNA from each cell subset was spread evenly across all wells of several immunoSEQ 96-well plates, with each plate serving as a replicate. For sorted subsets, each replicate PCR was loaded with 200 ng genomic DNA, equivalent to about 30,000 T cell genomes. Purified libraries were quantified with a Qubit 3.0 fluorometer, sized on a Bioanalyzer 2100, and re-quantified with the KAPA Library Quantification kit. Every immunoSEQ 96-well plate was sequenced on a dedicated single-read 150-cycle Illumina NextSeq 550 flow cell. In the original analysis: Because the immunoSEQ output held only junctional sequences and lacked quality scores, the filtering could not match the filtering applied to full-length reads. Sequences were annotated with PyIR, a Python wrapper for IgBLAST v1.9, using IMGT germline references to assign V/J genes and CDR3. Reads were filtered out if the reads had weak V/J assignments (E-value above 1e-6), no CDR3, stop codons, out-of-frame junctions, or ambiguous translated residues. V3J clonotypes were defined as sequences sharing an identical inferred V gene, J gene, and CDR3 amino acid sequence. Percentage overlap between repertoires was computed as shared unique clonotypes divided by the size of the smaller repertoire. RTK rarefaction, the Chao1 estimator, and Recon v2.1 estimates of unobserved clonotypes were used to assess repertoire richness. Generation probabilities for all TCRbeta clonotypes obtained by the gDNA method from four donors were computed using OLGA. In TCRdb, the immuneACCESS table is reduced to in-frame sequences with V and J assigned. These tables do not hold every clone; where another copy was compared, an unresolved V gene accounts for under half, and the others remain unexplained. V and J calls and clone size follow that table, whereas D and trimming were derived from the DNA. The sample records more than 600,000 clones, under 95% of which are singletons. The leading ten clones occupy more than 20% of the sample.

This sequence was found in a man in his thirties or forties in good health. Sequenced sample: naive CD8+ T cells sorted from blood. In the paper's terms, the cell subset or site label means: CD45RA+CCR7+. This sequence uses TRBV6-5 and TRBJ1-5, with a tentative D gene TRBD1 over 5 matching bases. The CDR3 loop reads CASSVQEDQPQHF. The DNA sequence follows: TGTGCCAGCAGTGTACAGGAGGATCAGCCCCAGCATTTT.